This T cell receptor beta chain was recorded in a study of regulatory T cells in long-lasting Graves disease. General study results and limits: Peripheral blood, not thyroid tissue, was the sole material studied.

This clonotype was counted a few times. Its antigen is not known. The time point here: newly diagnosed GD, antithyroid drugs for less than 3 months. Extracted RNA from PBMCs served as the source of the TCR library. Libraries of TCR beta came from iRepertoire HTBI primers plus Arm-PCR of CDR3 regions. MiXCR, run by TCRdb on the multiplex PCR reads, gives a single entry per CDR3 protein. This sample yields hundreds of thousands of distinct CDR3 sequences, of which about 16% are seen a single time; just under 25% belongs to the top ten. The germline V and J ends were trimmed by 2 bases and 3 bases, with 9 bases remaining between them. CDR1 and CDR2 (germline): SGHNT, YYREEE (reference sequence). This CDR3 region has 15 residues. These data also featured in a second study, about T cells in Graves' hyperthyroidism and ophthalmopathy. That paper states: The HTBI primer set was used in a first-round RT-PCR of the TCR CDR3.

This TCR came from a woman between 40 and 65 years old with Graves disease. Sequencing used peripheral blood mononuclear cells (PBMCs), obtained at new diagnosis, from a patient treated with antithyroid drugs. The chain couples TRBV5-4 to TRBJ1-6; D is ambiguous. The CDR3 sequence: CASSLPGIYNSPLHF. In DNA, the CDR3 is TGTGCCAGCAGCTTACCCGGGATCTATAATTCACCCCTCCACTTT.